In this sample, the clone carrying this T cell receptor beta chain turned up a few times. Its antigen is unknown. This sample was included in a study of human T cells and chemical hapten exposure. Study-level background: Sensitizing treatment utilized 2% DPC over a roughly 2 cm by roughly 2 cm portion of upper inner arm skin. Whole-study results and caveats: Sensitizing to DPC left TCRs with a frequency above 1 in 1000 unaltered.

Germline V CDR1 and CDR2: DFQATT, SNEGSKA (reference sequence). With 0 bases removed from V and 5 bases from J, the gap between germline ends came to 11 bases. The CDR3 runs to 14 residues. Time point of the sample: pre-sensitization, week 0. Treatment reported: therapeutic diphenylcyclopropenone sensitization with weekly scalp DPC. Each patch-test visit's blood sample preceded patch application. TCRdb passed the RACE reads through MiXCR, listing each CDR3 protein once. The sample includes 35,000 to 40,000 distinct CDR3 sequences, about 10% seen only once; the top ten take approximately 5.9%. The sequence derives from a man aged 25 to 45 with alopecia areata. Some clones in this sample may be carry-over from other donors' samples. The rearrangement uses TRBV20-1 and TRBJ2-1; the D is unclear. Source: whole blood, taken in connection with sensitization to the hapten diphenylcyclopropenone (DPC). The DNA for the CDR3 is TGCAGTGCTAGAGAAGGAAACTTTAACAATGAGCAGTTCTTC. This encodes CSAREGNFNNEQFF.